This T cell receptor (beta chain) was identified during a study of blood T cell repertoires in COVID-19. From germline, CDR1 is MNHEY and CDR2 SVGAGI. The CDR3 loop spans 13 amino acids. V was pared by 5 bases and J by 3 bases, with 3 bases of the junction left unmatched. Generated by immunoSEQ multiplex PCR, the TCRdb table keeps only in-frame clones and is missing some. The sample records around 200,000 clones, more than 75% being singletons. This clone has only one observation. Sequenced sample: PBMCs or T cells enriched from blood (not recorded which). This TCR was sampled from a man aged 40-49 years with acute COVID-19. The chain couples TRBV6-5 to TRBJ2-7; 8 bases align to TRBD1. This CDR3 is CASSRTGYYEQYF. The CDR3, as DNA: TGTGCCAGCAGTAGGACAGGGTACTACGAGCAGTACTTC.